The present entry profiles one TCR beta chain with its context. The table came from immunoSEQ multiplex PCR; TCRdb's copy has only in-frame clones and leaves some out. Found here are some 120,000 clones, more than 85% of them singletons; the top ten hold around 7.5%. This sample is drawn from a study of T cell responses to AZD1222 COVID-19 vaccine. The CDR3 has 14 residues. Germline trimming cut 5 bases from V and 5 bases from J; bases unmatched to any gene: 8. In germline, CDR1 is MNHEY, CDR2 SVGAGI. Source: peripheral blood, taken on day 0 of AZD1222 vaccination. The chain carries TRBV6-5 and TRBJ1-2, with TRBD1 matching 7 bases. This sequence was found in an adult in good health. CDR3 sequence reads: CASSPEGQNYGYTF. DNA of the CDR3: TGTGCCAGCAGTCCGGAGGGACAGAATTATGGCTACACCTTC.